A single T cell receptor (beta chain) is shown here with its context. V shed 3 bases, J shed 9 bases, and the junction held 8 bases outside the gene matches. CDR1 LNHDA and CDR2 SQIVND come from the germline V gene (reference sequence). This CDR3 is 16 amino acids long. This sample is part of a study of blood T cell repertoires in COVID-19. Assay used: immunoSEQ multiplex PCR; TCRdb lists only in-frame clones, some missing. The sample contains some 120,000 clones, roughly 91% of which appear only once. The receptor was derived from a human donor with acute or convalescent COVID-19. The donor label of this sample is uncertain. Sequencing was performed on peripheral blood. This chain links TRBV19 with TRBJ1-6, with 10 bases identical to TRBD1. This CDR3 reads CASSIEGQGTTSPLHF. The CDR3 DNA sequence: TGTGCCAGTAGTATTGAGGGACAGGGGACGACTTCACCCCTCCACTTT.